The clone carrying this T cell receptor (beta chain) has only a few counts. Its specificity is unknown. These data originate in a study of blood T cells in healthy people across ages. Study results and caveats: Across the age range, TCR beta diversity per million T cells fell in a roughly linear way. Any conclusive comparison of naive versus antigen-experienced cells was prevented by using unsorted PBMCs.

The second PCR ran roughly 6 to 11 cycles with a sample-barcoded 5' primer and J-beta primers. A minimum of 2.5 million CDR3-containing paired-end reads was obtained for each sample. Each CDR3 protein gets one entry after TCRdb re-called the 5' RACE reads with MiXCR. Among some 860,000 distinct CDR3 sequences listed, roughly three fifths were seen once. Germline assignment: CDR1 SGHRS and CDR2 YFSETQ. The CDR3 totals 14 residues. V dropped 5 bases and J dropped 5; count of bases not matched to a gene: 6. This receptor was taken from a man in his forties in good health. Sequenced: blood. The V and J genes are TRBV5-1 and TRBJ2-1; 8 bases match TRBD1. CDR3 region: CASREQGGNNEQFF. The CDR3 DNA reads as TGCGCCAGCAGAGAACAGGGGGGAAACAATGAGCAGTTCTTC.